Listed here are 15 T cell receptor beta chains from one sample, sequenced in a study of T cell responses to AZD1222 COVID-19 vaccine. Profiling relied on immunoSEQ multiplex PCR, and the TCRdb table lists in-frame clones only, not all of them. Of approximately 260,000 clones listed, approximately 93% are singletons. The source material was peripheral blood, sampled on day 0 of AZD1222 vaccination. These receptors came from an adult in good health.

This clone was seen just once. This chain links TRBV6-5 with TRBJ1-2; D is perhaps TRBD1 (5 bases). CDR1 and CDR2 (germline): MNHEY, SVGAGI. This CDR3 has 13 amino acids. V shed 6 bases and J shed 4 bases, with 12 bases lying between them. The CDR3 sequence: CASSPAGTYGYTF. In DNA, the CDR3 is TGTGCCAGCAGCCCAGCAGGGACCTATGGCTACACCTTC.

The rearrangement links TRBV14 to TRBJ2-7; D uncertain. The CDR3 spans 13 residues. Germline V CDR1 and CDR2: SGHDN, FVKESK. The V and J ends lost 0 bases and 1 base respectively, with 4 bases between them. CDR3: CASSQDWSYEQYF. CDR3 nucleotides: TGTGCCAGCAGCCAAGATTGGTCCTACGAGCAGTACTTC.

CDR3 in amino acids: CATSEGQGGRYF. The CDR3 DNA reads as TGTGCCACCAGTGAGGGACAGGGGGGTCGGTATTTT. The gene calls are TRBV24-1 and TRBJ2-3; 11 nucleotides agree with TRBD1. The CDR3 sequence is 12 residues long. With 4 bases clipped from V and 14 bases from J, the junction kept 4 bases outside the gene matches. Germline V gene lookup returns CDR1 KGHDR and CDR2 SFDVKD.

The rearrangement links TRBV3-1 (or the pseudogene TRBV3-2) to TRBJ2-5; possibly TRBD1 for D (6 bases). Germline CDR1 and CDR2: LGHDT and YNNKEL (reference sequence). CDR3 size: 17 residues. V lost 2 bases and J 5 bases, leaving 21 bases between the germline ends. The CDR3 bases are TGTGCCAGCAGCCAATGGGGTTGGGGGCGCGAAGAGGAGACCCAGTACTTC. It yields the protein CASSQWGWGREEETQYF.

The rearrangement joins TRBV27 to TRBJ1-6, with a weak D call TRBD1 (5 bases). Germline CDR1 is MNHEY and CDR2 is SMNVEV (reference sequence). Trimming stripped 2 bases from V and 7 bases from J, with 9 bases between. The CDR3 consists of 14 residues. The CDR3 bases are TGTGCCAGCAGTTTAGGACGGACAAATTCACCCCTCCACTTT. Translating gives CASSLGRTNSPLHF.

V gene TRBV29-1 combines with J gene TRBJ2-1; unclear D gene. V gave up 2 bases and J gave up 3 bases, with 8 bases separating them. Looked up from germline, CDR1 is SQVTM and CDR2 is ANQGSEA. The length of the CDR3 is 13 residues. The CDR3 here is CSVESTHYNEQFF. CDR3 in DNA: TGCAGCGTTGAATCTACACACTACAATGAGCAGTTCTTC.

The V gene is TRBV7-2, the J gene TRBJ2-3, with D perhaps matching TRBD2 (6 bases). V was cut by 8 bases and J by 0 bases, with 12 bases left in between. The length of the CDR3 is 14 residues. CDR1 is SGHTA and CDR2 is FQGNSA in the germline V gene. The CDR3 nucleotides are TGTGCCAGCGGGCAACTAGCCAGCACAGATACGCAGTATTTT. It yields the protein CASGQLASTDTQYF.

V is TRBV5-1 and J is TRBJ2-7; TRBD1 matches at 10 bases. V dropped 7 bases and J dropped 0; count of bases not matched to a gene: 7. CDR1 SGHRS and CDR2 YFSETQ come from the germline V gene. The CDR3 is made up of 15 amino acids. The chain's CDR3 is CASQLGTGDSYEQYF. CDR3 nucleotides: TGCGCCAGCCAGCTAGGGACAGGGGACTCCTACGAGCAGTACTTC.

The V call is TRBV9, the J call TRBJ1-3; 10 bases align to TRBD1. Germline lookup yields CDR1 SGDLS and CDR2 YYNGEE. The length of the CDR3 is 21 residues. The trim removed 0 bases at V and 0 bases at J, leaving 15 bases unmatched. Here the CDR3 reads CASSVEGTGAPHLFSGNTIYF. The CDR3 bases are TGTGCCAGCAGCGTAGAGGGGACAGGGGCCCCCCACCTCTTCTCTGGAAACACCATATATTTT.

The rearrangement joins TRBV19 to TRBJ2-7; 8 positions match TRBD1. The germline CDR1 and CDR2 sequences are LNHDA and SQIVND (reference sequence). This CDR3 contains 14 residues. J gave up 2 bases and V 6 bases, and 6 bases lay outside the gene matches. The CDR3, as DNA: TGTGCCAGTAGCGACCGGACAGGGACCTACGAGCAGTACTTC. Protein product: CASSDRTGTYEQYF.

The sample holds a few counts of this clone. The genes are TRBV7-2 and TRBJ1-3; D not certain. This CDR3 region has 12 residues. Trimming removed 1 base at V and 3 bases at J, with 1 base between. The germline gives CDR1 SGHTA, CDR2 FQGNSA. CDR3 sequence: CASSLDGNTIYF. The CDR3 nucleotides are TGTGCCAGCAGCTTAGATGGAAACACCATATATTTT.

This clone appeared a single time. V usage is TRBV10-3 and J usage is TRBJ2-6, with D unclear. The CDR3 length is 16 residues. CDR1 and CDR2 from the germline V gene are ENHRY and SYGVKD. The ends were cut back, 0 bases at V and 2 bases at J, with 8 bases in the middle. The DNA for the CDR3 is TGTGCCATCAGTGAGTCCCTTGTTGCTGGGGCCAACGTCCTGACTTTC. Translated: CAISESLVAGANVLTF.

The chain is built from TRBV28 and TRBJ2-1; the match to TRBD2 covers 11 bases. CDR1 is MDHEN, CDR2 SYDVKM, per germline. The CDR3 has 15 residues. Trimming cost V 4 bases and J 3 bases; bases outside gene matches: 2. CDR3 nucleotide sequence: TGTGCCAGCAGTTGGACTAGCGGGTTCTACAATGAGCAGTTCTTC. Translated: CASSWTSGFYNEQFF.

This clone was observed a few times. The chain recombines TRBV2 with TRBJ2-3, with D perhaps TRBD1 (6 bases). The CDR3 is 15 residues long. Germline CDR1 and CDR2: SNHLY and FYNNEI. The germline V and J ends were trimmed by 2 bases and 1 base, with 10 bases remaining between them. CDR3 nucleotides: TGTGCCAGCAGTGAAACAGGGCCCCGCACAGATACGCAGTATTTT. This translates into CASSETGPRTDTQYF.

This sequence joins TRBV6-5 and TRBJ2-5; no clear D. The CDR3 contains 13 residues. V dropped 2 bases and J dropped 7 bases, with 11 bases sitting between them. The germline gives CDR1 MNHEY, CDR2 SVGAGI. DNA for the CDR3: TGTGCCAGCAGTTACAGCCTTTCAGGGACCCAGTACTTC. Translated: CASSYSLSGTQYF.